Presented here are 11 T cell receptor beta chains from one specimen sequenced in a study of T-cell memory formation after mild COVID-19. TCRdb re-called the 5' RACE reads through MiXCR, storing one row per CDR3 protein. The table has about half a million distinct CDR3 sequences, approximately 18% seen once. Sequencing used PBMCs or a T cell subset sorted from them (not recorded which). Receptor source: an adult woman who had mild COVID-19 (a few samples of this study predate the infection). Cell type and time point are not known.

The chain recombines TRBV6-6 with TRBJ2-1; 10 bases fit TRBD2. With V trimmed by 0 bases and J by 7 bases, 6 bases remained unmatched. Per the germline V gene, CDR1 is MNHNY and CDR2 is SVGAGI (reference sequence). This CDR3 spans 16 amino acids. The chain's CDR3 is CASSYSRLAGVNEQFF. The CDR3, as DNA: TGTGCCAGCAGTTACTCGAGGCTAGCGGGAGTAAATGAGCAGTTCTTC.

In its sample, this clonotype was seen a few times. The CDR3 DNA reads TGTGCCAGCAGCGACGGTTCTAGCGGGCAATACTTC. Its translation is CASSDGSSGQYF. This chain joins TRBV7-6 and TRBJ2-5, with 8 bases fitting TRBD2. The ends lost 5 bases at V and 14 bases at J; junction bases unmatched: 10. This CDR3 is 12 amino acids long. The germline gives CDR1 SGHVS, CDR2 FNYEAQ. The complete variable domain, with remaining parts taken from reference TRBV7-6 and TRBJ2-5, reads GAGVSQSPRYKVTKRGQDVALRCDPISGHVSLYWYRQALGQGPEFLTYFNYEAQQDKSGLPNDRFSAERPEGSISTLTIQRTEQRDSAMYRCASSDGSSGQYFGPGTRLLVL.

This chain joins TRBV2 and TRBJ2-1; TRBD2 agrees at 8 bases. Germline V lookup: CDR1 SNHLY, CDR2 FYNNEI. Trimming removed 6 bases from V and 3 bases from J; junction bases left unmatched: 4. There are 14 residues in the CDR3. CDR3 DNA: TGTGCCAGCAGAGACGGGGGGGACTACAATGAGCAGTTCTTC. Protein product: CASRDGGDYNEQFF.

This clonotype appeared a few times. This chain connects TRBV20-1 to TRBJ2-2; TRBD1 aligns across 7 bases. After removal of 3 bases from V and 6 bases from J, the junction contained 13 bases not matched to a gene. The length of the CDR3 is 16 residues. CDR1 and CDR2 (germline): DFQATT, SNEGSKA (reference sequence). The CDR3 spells CSARRLGQSVSGELFF. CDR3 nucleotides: TGCAGTGCTAGGCGGCTGGGACAGTCGGTGTCCGGGGAGCTGTTTTTT.

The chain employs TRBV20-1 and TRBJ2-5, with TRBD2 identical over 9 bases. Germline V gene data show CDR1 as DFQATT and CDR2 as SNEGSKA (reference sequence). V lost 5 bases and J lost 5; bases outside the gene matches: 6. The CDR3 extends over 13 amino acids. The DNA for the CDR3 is TGCAGTGCTTGGACTAGCGTGACGGAGACCCAGTACTTC. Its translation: CSAWTSVTETQYF.

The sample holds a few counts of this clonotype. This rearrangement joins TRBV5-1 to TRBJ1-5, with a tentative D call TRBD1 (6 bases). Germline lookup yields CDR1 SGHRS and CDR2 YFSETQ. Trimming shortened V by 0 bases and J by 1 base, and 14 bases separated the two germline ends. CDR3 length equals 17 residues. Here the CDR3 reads CASSLGESGESNQPQHF. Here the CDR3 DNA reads TGCGCCAGCAGCTTGGGGGAATCAGGGGAGAGCAATCAGCCCCAGCATTTT.

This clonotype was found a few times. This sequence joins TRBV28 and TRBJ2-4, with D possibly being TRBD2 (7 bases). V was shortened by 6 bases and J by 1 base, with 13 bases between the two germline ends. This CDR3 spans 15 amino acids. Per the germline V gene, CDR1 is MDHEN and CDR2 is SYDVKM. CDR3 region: CASSRGGSAKNIQYF. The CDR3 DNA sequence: TGTGCCAGCAGCCGCGGGGGCTCGGCCAAAAACATTCAGTACTTC. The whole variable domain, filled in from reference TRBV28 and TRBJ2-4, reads DVKVTQSSRYLVKRTGEKVFLECVQDMDHENMFWYRQDPGLGLRLIYFSYDVKMKEKGDIPEGYSVSREKKERFSLILESASTNQTSMYLCASSRGGSAKNIQYFGAGTRLSVL.

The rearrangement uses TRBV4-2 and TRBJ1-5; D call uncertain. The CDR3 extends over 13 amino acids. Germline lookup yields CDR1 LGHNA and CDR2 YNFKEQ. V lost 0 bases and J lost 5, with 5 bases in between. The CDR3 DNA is TGTGCCAGCAGCCAAGACAGTTATCAGCCCCAGCATTTT. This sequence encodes CASSQDSYQPQHF.

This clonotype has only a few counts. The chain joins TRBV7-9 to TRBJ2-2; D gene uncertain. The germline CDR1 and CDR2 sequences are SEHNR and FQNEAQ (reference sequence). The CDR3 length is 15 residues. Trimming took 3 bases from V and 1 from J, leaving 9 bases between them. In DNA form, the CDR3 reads TGTGCCAGCAGCTTCTGGCCCGAGAACACCGGGGAGCTGTTTTTT. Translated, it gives CASSFWPENTGELFF.

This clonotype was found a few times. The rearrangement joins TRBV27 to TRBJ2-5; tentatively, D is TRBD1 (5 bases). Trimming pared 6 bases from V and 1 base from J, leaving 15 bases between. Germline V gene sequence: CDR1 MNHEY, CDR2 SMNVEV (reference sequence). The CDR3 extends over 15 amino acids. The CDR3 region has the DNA TGTGCCAGCAGAGATTTACTCAGGGCCCAAGAGACCCAGTACTTC. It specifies CASRDLLRAQETQYF.

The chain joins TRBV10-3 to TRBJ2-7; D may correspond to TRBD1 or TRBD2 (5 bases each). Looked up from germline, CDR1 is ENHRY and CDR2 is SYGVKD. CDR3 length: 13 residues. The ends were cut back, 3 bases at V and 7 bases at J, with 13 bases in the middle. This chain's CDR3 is CAISDGTPVEQYF. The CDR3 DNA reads TGTGCCATCAGTGATGGGACCCCCGTGGAGCAGTACTTC.